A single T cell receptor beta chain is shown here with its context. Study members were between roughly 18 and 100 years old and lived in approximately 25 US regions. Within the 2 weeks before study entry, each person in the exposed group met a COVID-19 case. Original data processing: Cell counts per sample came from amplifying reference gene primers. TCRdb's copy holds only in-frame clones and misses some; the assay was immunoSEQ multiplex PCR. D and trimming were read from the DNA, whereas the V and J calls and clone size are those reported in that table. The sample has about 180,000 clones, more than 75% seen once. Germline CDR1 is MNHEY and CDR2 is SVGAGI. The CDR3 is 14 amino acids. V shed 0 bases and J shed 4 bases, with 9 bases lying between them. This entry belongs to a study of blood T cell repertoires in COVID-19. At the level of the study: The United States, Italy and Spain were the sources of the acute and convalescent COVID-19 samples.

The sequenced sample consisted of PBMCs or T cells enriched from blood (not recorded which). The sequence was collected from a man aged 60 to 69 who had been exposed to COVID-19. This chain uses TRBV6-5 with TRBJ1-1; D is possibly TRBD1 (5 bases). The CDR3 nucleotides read TGTGCCAGCAGTTACTCCCGGACAACCACTGAAGCTTTCTTT. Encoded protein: CASSYSRTTTEAFF.